Listed below are T cell receptor beta chains from one sample, sequenced in a study of blood T cell repertoires in COVID-19. Assay used: immunoSEQ multiplex PCR; TCRdb lists only in-frame clones, some missing. The sample yields roughly 120,000 clones, 65% to 80% seen once. Sequencing was done on a sample of peripheral blood. The origin of the receptors is a man aged 70-80 years with acute or convalescent COVID-19. CDR3s include the opening cysteine and the closing phenylalanine or tryptophan. D genes are given only for firm matches. The listing skips clone size in some rows; elsewhere it reads once, few, many or a size class.

v_call: TRBV7-9
j_call: TRBJ2-7
cdr3_length: 18
clone_size: few
d_call: -
cdr3_nt: TGTGCCAGCAGCTCCCCGGGGCTCCAGGGGCAGTCGGTGTACGAGCAGTACTTC
cdr3_aa: CASSSPGLQGQSVYEQYF

v_call: TRBV19
j_call: TRBJ1-6
cdr3_length: 16
clone_size: few
d_call: -
cdr3_nt: TGTGCCAGTAGTATCTTGTGGCAGGGCTCTAATTCACCCCTCCACTTT
cdr3_aa: CASSILWQGSNSPLHF

v_call: TRBV12-3/TRBV12-4
j_call: TRBJ2-4
cdr3_length: 13
clone_size: -
d_call: -
cdr3_nt: TGTGCCAGCAGTTTCAGGGGGGAAAACATTCAGTACTTC
cdr3_aa: CASSFRGENIQYF

v_call: TRBV13
j_call: TRBJ1-6
cdr3_length: 14
clone_size: few
d_call: -
cdr3_nt: TGTGCCAGCAGGCCCCGGGAGCGCGAATCACCCCTCCACTTT
cdr3_aa: CASRPRERESPLHF

v_call: TRBV10-2
j_call: TRBJ1-1
cdr3_length: 13
clone_size: once
d_call: -
cdr3_nt: TGCGCCAGCGGAGGGAATGTGGCCACTGAAGCTTTCTTT
cdr3_aa: CASGGNVATEAFF

v_call: TRBV4-1
j_call: TRBJ2-3
cdr3_length: 15
clone_size: -
d_call: TRBD1
cdr3_nt: TGCGCCAGCAGCCAACAGGGGGCATCAACCTATACGCAGTATTTT
cdr3_aa: CASSQQGASTYTQYF

v_call: TRBV5-1
j_call: TRBJ1-2
cdr3_length: 14
clone_size: once
d_call: TRBD1
cdr3_nt: TGCGCCAGCAGCTTGGCCCCGGGACAGGGAGGCTACACCTTC
cdr3_aa: CASSLAPGQGGYTF

v_call: TRBV11-2
j_call: TRBJ2-7
cdr3_length: 15
clone_size: -
d_call: TRBD2
cdr3_nt: TGTGCCAGCAGCTTAGGGCTAGCGGGGGGATACGAGCAGTACTTC
cdr3_aa: CASSLGLAGGYEQYF

v_call: TRBV28
j_call: TRBJ1-3
cdr3_length: 16
clone_size: once
d_call: TRBD1
cdr3_nt: TGTGCCAGCATCACCGGACAGGGGACCTCTGGAAACACCATATATTTT
cdr3_aa: CASITGQGTSGNTIYF

v_call: TRBV12-5
j_call: TRBJ2-1
cdr3_length: 14
clone_size: -
d_call: TRBD1
cdr3_nt: TGTGCTAGTGGTTCCGGGACAGAATACAATGAGCAGTTCTTC
cdr3_aa: CASGSGTEYNEQFF

v_call: TRBV10-3
j_call: TRBJ2-2
cdr3_length: 13
clone_size: -
d_call: -
cdr3_nt: TGTGCCATCAGTGAATTAGTGAACGGGGAGCTGTTTTTT
cdr3_aa: CAISELVNGELFF

v_call: TRBV19
j_call: TRBJ2-3
cdr3_length: 16
clone_size: -
d_call: TRBD2
cdr3_nt: TGTGCCAGTAGTATAGATCCGGGACTAGCGGGGGATCGAAAGTATTTT
cdr3_aa: CASSIDPGLAGDRKYF

v_call: TRBV7-2
j_call: TRBJ2-4
cdr3_length: 14
clone_size: -
d_call: TRBD2
cdr3_nt: TGTGCCAGCAGCCCTCGGACGTCGGGAGGCATTCAGTACTTC
cdr3_aa: CASSPRTSGGIQYF

v_call: TRBV5-6
j_call: TRBJ2-5
cdr3_length: 15
clone_size: -
d_call: TRBD1
cdr3_nt: TGTGCCAGCAGCTCGGTCGCAGGGGGCCGTGAGACCCAGTACTTC
cdr3_aa: CASSSVAGGRETQYF

v_call: TRBV7-2
j_call: TRBJ1-1
cdr3_length: 14
clone_size: -
d_call: -
cdr3_nt: TGTGCCAGCAGCTTAGCGTCGGGGAACACTGAAGCTTTCTTT
cdr3_aa: CASSLASGNTEAFF

v_call: TRBV7-2
j_call: TRBJ1-1
cdr3_length: 13
clone_size: -
d_call: -
cdr3_nt: TGTGCCAGCAGCTTAGTCGGGGTTACTGAAGCTTTCTTT
cdr3_aa: CASSLVGVTEAFF

v_call: TRBV30
j_call: TRBJ1-4
cdr3_length: 13
clone_size: -
d_call: -
cdr3_nt: TGTGCCTGGAGTACCACAGGATTCGAAAAACTGTTTTTT
cdr3_aa: CAWSTTGFEKLFF

v_call: TRBV30
j_call: TRBJ2-1
cdr3_length: 17
clone_size: -
d_call: TRBD2
cdr3_nt: TGTGCCTGGAGTCACACCCGTAGCGGGGCACTATACAATGAGCAGTTCTTC
cdr3_aa: CAWSHTRSGALYNEQFF

v_call: TRBV25-1
j_call: TRBJ1-3
cdr3_length: 14
clone_size: -
d_call: -
cdr3_nt: TGTGCCAGCAGTGAAAGAGGGTATGGAAACACCATATATTTT
cdr3_aa: CASSERGYGNTIYF

v_call: TRBV5-4
j_call: TRBJ2-2
cdr3_length: 19
clone_size: -
d_call: -
cdr3_nt: TGTGCCAGCACTTCTTTCCCGGGACTGGGGCCCCTGTCACGCGGGGAGCTGTTTTTT
cdr3_aa: CASTSFPGLGPLSRGELFF

v_call: TRBV7-4
j_call: TRBJ2-7
cdr3_length: 14
clone_size: -
d_call: -
cdr3_nt: TGTGCCAGCAGCCAATTGTGGTGGAGGTCCGGGGAGTACTTC
cdr3_aa: CASSQLWWRSGEYF

v_call: TRBV2
j_call: TRBJ2-7
cdr3_length: 11
clone_size: few
d_call: -
cdr3_nt: TGTGCCAGCAGTTACATCTACGAGCAGTACTTC
cdr3_aa: CASSYIYEQYF

v_call: TRBV11-2
j_call: TRBJ2-1
cdr3_length: 13
clone_size: -
d_call: -
cdr3_nt: TGTGCCAGCACCTACCAGGCCTCTGGAACCTTGTTCTTC
cdr3_aa: CASTYQASGTLFF

v_call: TRBV24-1
j_call: TRBJ2-5
cdr3_length: 14
clone_size: -
d_call: -
cdr3_nt: TGTGCCACCAGTGATGTAAACAGGGAGGAGACCCAGTACTTC
cdr3_aa: CATSDVNREETQYF

v_call: TRBV19
j_call: TRBJ2-4
cdr3_length: 13
clone_size: -
d_call: -
cdr3_nt: TGTGCCAGTAAGTTGGTCGGAGAGGACATTCAGTACTTC
cdr3_aa: CASKLVGEDIQYF

v_call: TRBV28
j_call: TRBJ2-3
cdr3_length: 17
clone_size: -
d_call: TRBD2
cdr3_nt: TGTGCCAGCAGTTTCCCTTTACTAGCGGGAGATGCAGATACGCAGTATTTT
cdr3_aa: CASSFPLLAGDADTQYF

v_call: TRBV5-1
j_call: TRBJ1-5
cdr3_length: 14
clone_size: few
d_call: TRBD1
cdr3_nt: TGCGCCAGCAGCCAGGGGACAGGGGTTCAGCCCCAGCATTTT
cdr3_aa: CASSQGTGVQPQHF